The 26 T cell receptor beta chains presented below share a single source sample, sequenced in a study of OX40 agonist ivuxolimab in advanced cancers. The protocol was immunoSEQ multiplex PCR, while the TCRdb copy is restricted to in-frame clones and leaves out a portion. The repertoire holds 20,000 to 25,000 clones, with 75% to 90% as singletons. The source was CD4+ or CD8+ T cells sorted from blood, collected in a trial of the OX40 agonist ivuxolimab. The receptors originated from an adult with an advanced solid tumor such as melanoma, head and neck, liver or kidney cancer.

As to this clone: A read error may produce the germline difference seen at one junction end. The chain uses TRBV5-6 and TRBJ2-2; D unresolved. This CDR3 is 13 amino acids long. In germline, CDR1 is SGHDT, CDR2 YYEEEE. CDR3 in DNA: TGTGCCAGCACCTTGGAGTTCACCGGGGAGCTGTTTTTT. Its protein product is CASTLEFTGELFF.

The CDR3 region is CASSFQRWETQYF. CDR3 in DNA: TGTGCCAGCAGTTTCCAGAGATGGGAGACCCAGTACTTC. The chain employs TRBV28 and TRBJ2-5; D is ambiguous. The CDR3 covers 13 residues. The germline gives CDR1 MDHEN, CDR2 SYDVKM. The ends were cut back, 3 bases at V and 5 bases at J, with 10 bases in the middle.

The J gene is TRBJ1-4, the V gene TRBV5-4; D might be TRBD1 (5 bases). V was trimmed by 4 bases and J by 0 bases, leaving 13 bases between them. The length of the CDR3 is 16 residues. Germline CDR1 and CDR2: SGHNT and YYREEE (reference sequence). CDR3 coding DNA: TGTGCCAGCAGCCCCGGGACGGCAGCAACTAATGAAAAACTGTTTTTT. As protein: CASSPGTAATNEKLFF. Looking up the rest from reference TRBV5-4 and TRBJ1-4 gives the full variable domain: ETGVTQSPTHLIKTRGQQVTLRCSSQSGHNTVSWYQQALGQGPQFIFQYYREEENGRGNFPPRFSGLQFPNYSSELNVNALELDDSALYLCASSPGTAATNEKLFFGSGTQLSVL.

This clone was counted only a few times. The DNA for the CDR3 is TGTGCCAGCAGCCCCCGCTCTGCGGGAGCCGTCCACGAGCAGTACTTC. This codes for CASSPRSAGAVHEQYF. The V gene is TRBV7-9, the J gene TRBJ2-7, with 7 bases fitting TRBD2. V shed 5 bases and J 5 bases; nucleotides not matched to a gene: 15. The CDR3 length is 16 residues. Germline V CDR1 and CDR2: SEHNR, FQNEAQ (reference sequence).

In DNA, the CDR3 is TGTGCCAGCAGTTTGGGCGTACTAGGAGAGACCCAGTACTTC. The encoded protein is CASSLGVLGETQYF. V is TRBV27 and J is TRBJ2-5; D possibly corresponds to TRBD2 (5 bases). Germline CDR1 and CDR2: MNHEY and SMNVEV (reference sequence). The length of the CDR3 is 14 residues. Trimming left V 3 bases short and J 4 bases short, with 12 bases between.

This clone has only one observation. As DNA, the CDR3 is TGTGCCATCAGTGAGTCTATAGGTGTGAGCTACGAGCAGTACTTC. It codes for CAISESIGVSYEQYF. The gene calls are TRBV10-3 and TRBJ2-7, with D hard to call. V lost 0 bases, J lost 3 bases, and 12 bases lay in between. Germline-derived CDR1 and CDR2 are ENHRY and SYGVKD. CDR3 length: 15 amino acids.

The chain recombines TRBV6-5 with TRBJ2-7; a possible D gene is TRBD1 (5 bases). This CDR3 contains 12 residues. Trimming pared 4 bases from V and 6 bases from J, leaving 10 bases between. In germline, CDR1 is MNHEY, CDR2 SVGAGI. The CDR3 DNA is TGTGCCAGCAGTTTTCAAGGGGTCGAGCAGTACTTC. Residues: CASSFQGVEQYF.

V gene TRBV13 combines with J gene TRBJ2-7, with D possibly TRBD1 on 6 matching bases. The germline CDR1 and CDR2 sequences are PRHDT and FYEKMQ (reference sequence). V lost 5 bases and J lost 3, with 14 bases in between. The CDR3 loop spans 14 amino acids. CDR3 residues: CASSPRGSNYEQYF. The CDR3, as DNA: TGTGCCAGCAGCCCCAGGGGTTCAAACTACGAGCAGTACTTC.

The J gene is TRBJ2-2, the V gene TRBV5-1; TRBD2 agrees at 10 bases. Per germline, CDR1 SGHRS and CDR2 YFSETQ. The CDR3 loop spans 16 amino acids. The ends lost 4 bases at V and 4 bases at J; junction bases unmatched: 7. Here the CDR3 DNA reads TGCGCCAGCAGCAGAGGGACTAGCGCTGGCACCGGGGAGCTGTTTTTT. It codes for CASSRGTSAGTGELFF.

The chain has TRBV28 and TRBJ2-7, with 8 bases identical to TRBD1. This CDR3 is 16 amino acids long. Looked up from germline, CDR1 is MDHEN and CDR2 is SYDVKM. V was pared by 2 bases and J by 0 bases, with 6 bases of the junction left unmatched. The CDR3 coding sequence is TGTGCCAGCAGTTTAAGGACGGGACAGGTCTCCTACGAGCAGTACTTC. Translated, it gives CASSLRTGQVSYEQYF.

The V and J genes are TRBV5-1 and TRBJ2-3; 11 nucleotides match TRBD2. V dropped 4 bases and J dropped 4; count of bases not matched to a gene: 8. This CDR3 comprises 16 residues. CDR1 is SGHRS and CDR2 is YFSETQ in the germline V gene. In nucleotides, the CDR3 is TGCGCCAGCAGCCCGACTAGCGGGATAGGAGCAGATACGCAGTATTTT. This encodes CASSPTSGIGADTQYF.

This clone turned up a few times. J is TRBJ2-7 and V is TRBV7-9; TRBD2 aligns across 9 bases. This CDR3 region has 16 residues. Looked up from germline, CDR1 is SEHNR and CDR2 is FQNEAQ (reference sequence). V lost 5 bases to trimming and J lost 5 bases; unmatched junction nucleotides: 13. The CDR3 nucleotides are TGTGCCAGCAGCCCCCCTCTGGGACTAGCAGACAACGAGCAGTACTTC. Translating it yields CASSPPLGLADNEQYF. The full variable domain, its missing parts supplied by reference TRBV7-9 and TRBJ2-7, is DTGVSQNPRHKITKRGQNVTFRCDPISEHNRLYWYRQTLGQGPEFLTYFQNEAQLEKSRLLSDRFSAERPKGSFSTLEIQRTEQGDSAMYLCASSPPLGLADNEQYFGPGTRLTVT.

This rearrangement joins TRBV28 to TRBJ2-1; TRBD1 matches 9 bases. The CDR3 length is 15 residues. Germline-derived CDR1 and CDR2 are MDHEN and SYDVKM. The V gene end was trimmed by 6 bases and the J gene end by 3 bases; junction bases not matched to a gene: 6. CDR3 nucleotide sequence: TGTGCCAGCAGCTCCCGGGACAGGGTCTACAATGAGCAGTTCTTC. It encodes CASSSRDRVYNEQFF.

The sample holds one count of this clone. This chain uses TRBV30 with TRBJ2-7, with D uncertain. Trimming pared 0 bases from V and 3 bases from J, leaving 9 bases between. CDR3 length: 13 amino acids. CDR1 is GTSNPN, CDR2 SVGIG, per germline (reference sequence). The CDR3 nucleotides are TGTGCCTGGAGTGTCTCACACAACTACGAGCAGTACTTC. Translated, it gives CAWSVSHNYEQYF.

The rearrangement uses TRBV9 and TRBJ1-2, with TRBD1 identical over 9 bases. Germline trimming cut 3 bases from V and 4 bases from J; bases unmatched to any gene: 16. The CDR3 has 18 amino acids. Germline values: CDR1 SGDLS, CDR2 YYNGEE. The CDR3 sequence is CASSDGGTGKPTIYGYTF. The CDR3 nucleotides read TGTGCCAGCAGCGACGGGGGGACAGGGAAGCCTACTATCTATGGCTACACCTTC.

The V and J genes are TRBV9 and TRBJ2-1; D is perhaps TRBD1 (6 bases). V was shortened by 2 bases and J by 9 bases, with 6 bases between the two germline ends. This CDR3 region has 11 residues. Germline V gene sequence: CDR1 SGDLS, CDR2 YYNGEE. CDR3: CASSVTGEQFF. CDR3 coding DNA: TGTGCCAGCAGCGTGACAGGTGAGCAGTTCTTC.

V is TRBV15 and J is TRBJ1-3; D not certain. Germline V gene data show CDR1 as LNHNV and CDR2 as YYDKDF (reference sequence). The V end lost 5 bases, the J end lost 0 bases, and 11 bases lay between the germline ends. This CDR3 has 15 amino acids. The CDR3 DNA is TGTGCCACCAGCGAGAGACGGAACTCTGGAAACACCATATATTTT. It translates to CATSERRNSGNTIYF.

The chain couples TRBV27 to TRBJ2-7, with 7 positions matching TRBD1. Germline trimming cut 1 base from V and 1 base from J; bases unmatched to any gene: 1. This CDR3 comprises 14 residues. Germline V gene sequence: CDR1 MNHEY, CDR2 SMNVEV (reference sequence). CDR3 nucleotide sequence: TGTGCCAGCAGTTTATGGGACAGTTCCTACGAGCAGTACTTC. Translation gives CASSLWDSSYEQYF.

This clone was found a few times. This chain uses TRBV11-1 with TRBJ2-7, with 9 bases aligning to TRBD2. Germline CDR1 and CDR2: SGHAT and FQDESV (reference sequence). The trim removed 5 bases at V and 4 bases at J, leaving 12 bases unmatched. This CDR3 has 16 residues. CDR3 in amino acids: CASSVSGTSWIYEQYF. CDR3 DNA: TGTGCCAGCAGCGTATCGGGGACTAGCTGGATTTACGAGCAGTACTTC.

V gene TRBV7-3 combines with J gene TRBJ2-7; D could derive from TRBD1 or TRBD2 (5 bases each). Germline V gives CDR1 SGHTA, CDR2 FQGTGA. The CDR3 spans 14 residues. The V gene lost 5 bases and the J gene lost 4 bases, with 15 bases spanning the gap. As DNA, the CDR3 is TGTGCCAGCAGCGTATCAGGGAGCCTTTACGAGCAGTACTTC. Residues: CASSVSGSLYEQYF.

With respect to this clone: An end of the junction does not agree with germline; a read error may underlie this. V gene TRBV7-7 combines with J gene TRBJ2-1; D not certain. Per germline, CDR1 SSHAT and CDR2 FNYEAQ (reference sequence). This CDR3 has 15 amino acids. CDR3 sequence: CASSLSPSSYNEQFF. The DNA of the CDR3 is TGTGCTAGCAGCTTAAGCCCAAGCTCCTACAATGAGCAGTTCTTC.

This sequence joins TRBV5-5 and TRBJ2-5, with 9 bases lining up with TRBD1. The CDR3 consists of 18 residues. V gave up 3 bases and J gave up 4 bases; unmatched junction bases: 16. Germline V gene lookup returns CDR1 SGHKS and CDR2 YYEKEE (reference sequence). CDR3 amino acids: CASSYFSLQGAKAETQYF. CDR3 nucleotides: TGTGCCAGCAGCTATTTCAGTCTACAGGGGGCTAAGGCAGAGACCCAGTACTTC.

The rearrangement links TRBV13 to TRBJ2-7; TRBD2 matches 10 bases. The V and J ends lost 0 bases and 3 bases, in that order; junction bases with no gene match: 5. The CDR3 has 16 residues. CDR1 and CDR2 from the germline V gene are PRHDT and FYEKMQ (reference sequence). The DNA of the CDR3 is TGTGCCAGCAGCTTAGGAGCCGGGACTAGCGACTACGAGCAGTACTTC. Its protein product is CASSLGAGTSDYEQYF.

The J gene is TRBJ1-1, the V gene TRBV11-2; D is possibly TRBD1 (6 bases). With 5 bases removed from V and 4 bases from J, the gap between germline ends came to 17 bases. The CDR3 is 15 amino acids. Germline loops: CDR1 SGHAT, CDR2 FQNNGV. The chain's CDR3 is CASSPLWGRATEAFF. The CDR3, as DNA: TGTGCCAGCAGCCCCCTCTGGGGGCGGGCCACTGAAGCTTTCTTT.

The CDR3 sequence: CASSSQETQYF. The CDR3 DNA reads TGTGCCAGTAGTAGCCAAGAGACCCAGTACTTC. This chain uses TRBV19 with TRBJ2-5; no clear D gene. The ends were cut back, 4 bases at V and 1 base at J, with 1 base in the middle. Germline lookup yields CDR1 LNHDA and CDR2 SQIVND (reference sequence). The length of the CDR3 is 11 residues.

Only one count was recorded for this clone. The chain recombines TRBV11-2 with TRBJ2-5; 7 nucleotides align to TRBD2. J lost 4 bases, V lost 6 bases, and 14 bases had no gene match. Germline V gives CDR1 SGHAT, CDR2 FQNNGV. The CDR3 sequence is 16 residues long. The DNA for the CDR3 is TGTGCCAGCAGTCTTTGGCGGGAGACCTATGGAGAGACCCAGTACTTC. It yields the protein CASSLWRETYGETQYF.